The rows below give T cell receptor beta chains drawn from one sample of a study of CD8 T cells in Susac syndrome. MiXCR, applied by TCRdb to the immunoSEQ multiplex PCR reads, yields one record per CDR3 protein. This sample has about 400,000 distinct CDR3 sequences, with about 85% found just once. Sequenced sample: CD8+ T cells from PBMCs. The receptor set was obtained from a human donor with multiple sclerosis. The CDR3 runs from the conserved cysteine through the conserved F or W. D genes are given only for firm matches. Clone size is given for some rows only: seen once, a few or many times, or a class if the clone is expanded.

j_gene	v_gene	abundance	d_gene	CDR3nt	CDR3aa
TRBJ1-5	TRBV3-1	.	.	TGTGCCAGCAGCCAAGCGAATGGGGTCGAGCCCCAGCATTTT	CASSQANGVEPQHF
TRBJ2-1	TRBV5-5	few	TRBD2	TGTGCCAGCAGCTTGGTCCCCGGCGGGGGATCCTACAATGAGCAGTTCTTC	CASSLVPGGGSYNEQFF
TRBJ2-7	TRBV6-2/TRBV6-3	once	.	TGTGCCAGCAGTTACCTCTCCGGTAGCTCCTACGAGCAGTACTTC	CASSYLSGSSYEQYF
TRBJ2-2	TRBV27	.	TRBD2	TGTGCCAGCAGTTTTTCTCCTAGCGGCACCGGGGAGCTGTTTTTT	CASSFSPSGTGELFF
TRBJ1-1	TRBV19	few	.	TGTGCCAGTGCTAGGGGGAACACTGAAGCTTTCTTT	CASARGNTEAFF
TRBJ1-1	TRBV7-6	few	TRBD1	TGTGCCAGCAGCTTAGATCAGGGGGCCAAGCTAGAAGCTTTCTTT	CASSLDQGAKLEAFF
TRBJ2-5	TRBV7-9	.	TRBD1	TGTGCCAGCAGCTTAGCATCGACAGGGGAGACCCAGTACTTC	CASSLASTGETQYF
TRBJ1-5	TRBV18	.	.	TGTGCCAGCTCACCAGTATCTCTCGCTGGCAATCAGCCCCAGCATTTT	CASSPVSLAGNQPQHF
TRBJ2-7	TRBV4-1	.	.	TGCGCCAGCAGCCAAGAGAGCGGTTACAGCTCCTACGAGCAGTACTTC	CASSQESGYSSYEQYF
TRBJ2-4	TRBV29-1	.	TRBD1	TGCAGCGTTCGGACAGGGAGGATAGCCAAAAACATTCAGTACTTC	CSVRTGRIAKNIQYF
TRBJ2-7	TRBV2	.	.	TGTGCCAACCGGGACGGCGTCTCCTACGAGCAGTACTTC	CANRDGVSYEQYF
TRBJ2-7	TRBV20-1	.	.	TGCAGTGCTAATCCCCTGGGTAGCTACGAGCAGTACTTC	CSANPLGSYEQYF
TRBJ2-1	TRBV20-1	once	.	TGCAGTGCTAGTCCACGACTATTACATGAGCAGTTCTTC	CSASPRLLHEQFF
TRBJ2-7	TRBV6-1	.	TRBD2	TGTGCCAGCAGTCCGACTAGCGGGACATACGAGCAGTACTTC	CASSPTSGTYEQYF
TRBJ2-3	TRBV27	.	TRBD2	TGTGCCAGCAGTCTAGCGGGAGGGCCCACTGTCACAGATACGCAGTATTTT	CASSLAGGPTVTDTQYF
TRBJ2-7	TRBV7-9	.	.	TGTGCCAGCTCTAGGGACGGCTACGAGCAGTACTTC	CASSRDGYEQYF
TRBJ2-1	TRBV7-6	.	.	TGTGCCAGCAGCTTTACAGGTCCCTACAATGAGCAGTTCTTC	CASSFTGPYNEQFF
TRBJ1-1	TRBV2	.	.	TGTGCCAGCAGTGAAACGATGGGGAACACTGAAGCTTTCTTT	CASSETMGNTEAFF
TRBJ2-1	TRBV27	.	.	TGTGCCAGCAGGGACGACCGGGACGCGGGGTACAATGAGCAGTTCTTC	CASRDDRDAGYNEQFF
TRBJ1-4	TRBV12-3/TRBV12-4	.	.	TGTGCCAGCAGTTTCTTCGGGGGGACTAATGAAAAACTGTTTTTT	CASSFFGGTNEKLFF
TRBJ2-7	TRBV19	.	.	TGTGCCAGTAGTCCCGGAGGCATTTCCGAGCAGTACTTC	CASSPGGISEQYF
TRBJ1-2	TRBV14	.	.	TGTGCCAGCAGCCAAGATACATCGCGCGGCTACACCTTC	CASSQDTSRGYTF
TRBJ1-2	TRBV5-1	once	.	TGCGCCAGCAGCTTACATGACAGCCAGAACTATGGCTACACCTTC	CASSLHDSQNYGYTF
TRBJ1-5	TRBV7-9	once	.	TGTGCCAGCAGCTCAATCACTAGCAATCAGCCCCAGCATTTT	CASSSITSNQPQHF
TRBJ2-7	TRBV19	.	TRBD1	TGTGCCAGTAGTTGGGGACAGGGCCTAACCTACGAGCAGTACTTC	CASSWGQGLTYEQYF
TRBJ1-3	TRBV7-2	.	.	TGTGCCAGCAGCTTAGATAGTCCCGGAAACACCATATATTTT	CASSLDSPGNTIYF
TRBJ2-1	TRBV7-3	.	.	TGTGCCAGCAGCTATGACGGGTATAGCTCCTACAATGAGCAGTTCTTC	CASSYDGYSSYNEQFF
TRBJ2-3	TRBV7-6	.	.	TGTGCCAGCAGCTTAGCGGGTCGAGCGCCACTCACGGATACGCAGTATTTT	CASSLAGRAPLTDTQYF
TRBJ2-7	TRBV5-4	.	TRBD1	TGTGCCAGCGGGACAGGTTTAGAGCAGTACTTC	CASGTGLEQYF
TRBJ2-7	TRBV19	.	TRBD1	TGTGCCAGTAGTAGCGGGACAGGGGGCCCCTACGAGCAGTACTTC	CASSSGTGGPYEQYF
TRBJ1-1	TRBV12-3/TRBV12-4	few	.	TGTGCCAGCAGTCAGGGGAAGAACACTGAAGCTTTCTTT	CASSQGKNTEAFF